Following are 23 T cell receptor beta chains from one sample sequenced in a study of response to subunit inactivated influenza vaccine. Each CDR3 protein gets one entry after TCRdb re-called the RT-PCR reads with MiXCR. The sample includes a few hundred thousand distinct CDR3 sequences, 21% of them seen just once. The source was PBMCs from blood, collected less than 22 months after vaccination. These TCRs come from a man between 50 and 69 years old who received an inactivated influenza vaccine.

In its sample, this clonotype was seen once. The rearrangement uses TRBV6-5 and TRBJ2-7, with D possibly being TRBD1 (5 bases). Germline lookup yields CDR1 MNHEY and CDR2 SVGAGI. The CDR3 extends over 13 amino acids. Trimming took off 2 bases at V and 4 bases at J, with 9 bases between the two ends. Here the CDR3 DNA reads TGTGCCAGCAGTTACCGACAGCATTACGAGCAGTACTTC. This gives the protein CASSYRQHYEQYF.

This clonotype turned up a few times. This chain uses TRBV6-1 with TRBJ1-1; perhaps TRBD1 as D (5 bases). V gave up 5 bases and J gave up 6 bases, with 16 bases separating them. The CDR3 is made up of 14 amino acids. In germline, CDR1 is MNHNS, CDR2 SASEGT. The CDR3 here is CASSTLRELAEAFF. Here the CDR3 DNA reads TGTGCCAGCAGTACCCTCAGGGAATTGGCTGAAGCTTTCTTT.

CDR3 nucleotides: TGTGCCAGCAGTTTATCTGGGCCGTGGGGTGAGCAGTTCTTC. Translation: CASSLSGPWGEQFF. V usage is TRBV27 and J usage is TRBJ2-1; D remains unclear. CDR1 MNHEY and CDR2 SMNVEV come from the germline V gene (reference sequence). V lost 0 bases to trimming and J lost 9 bases, with 12 bases between them. The CDR3 covers 14 residues.

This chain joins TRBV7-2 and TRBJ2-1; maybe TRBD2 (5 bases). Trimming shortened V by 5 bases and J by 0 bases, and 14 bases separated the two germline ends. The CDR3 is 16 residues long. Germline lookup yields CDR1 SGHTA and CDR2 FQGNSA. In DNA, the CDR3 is TGTGCCAGCAGCCCCATCGGCGGGTTCTCCTACAATGAGCAGTTCTTC. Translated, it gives CASSPIGGFSYNEQFF.

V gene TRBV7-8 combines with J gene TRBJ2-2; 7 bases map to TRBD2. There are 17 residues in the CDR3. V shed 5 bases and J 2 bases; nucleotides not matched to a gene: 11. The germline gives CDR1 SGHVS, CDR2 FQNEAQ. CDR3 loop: CASSPKTSPINTGELFF. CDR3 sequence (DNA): TGTGCCAGCAGCCCTAAGACTAGCCCGATTAACACCGGGGAGCTGTTTTTT.

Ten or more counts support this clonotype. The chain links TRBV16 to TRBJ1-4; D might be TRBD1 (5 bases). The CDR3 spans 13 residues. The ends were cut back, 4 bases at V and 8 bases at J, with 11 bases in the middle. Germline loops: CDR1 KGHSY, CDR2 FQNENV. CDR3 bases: TGTGCCAGCAGCCTCCTACGGGGCGAAAAACTGTTTTTT. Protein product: CASSLLRGEKLFF.

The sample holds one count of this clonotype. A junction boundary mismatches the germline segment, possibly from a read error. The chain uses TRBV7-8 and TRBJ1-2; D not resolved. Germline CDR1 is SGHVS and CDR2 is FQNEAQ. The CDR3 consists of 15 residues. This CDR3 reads CASSSVAAINYGYTF. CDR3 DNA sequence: TGCGCCAGCAGCTCGGTCGCAGCAATCAACTATGGCTACACCTTC.

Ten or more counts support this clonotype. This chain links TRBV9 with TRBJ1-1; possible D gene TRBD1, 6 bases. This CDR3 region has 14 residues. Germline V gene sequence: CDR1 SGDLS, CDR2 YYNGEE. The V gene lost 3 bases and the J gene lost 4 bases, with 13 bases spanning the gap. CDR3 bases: TGTGCCAGCAGCGCCCCAACAGGGTTCACTGAAGCTTTCTTT. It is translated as CASSAPTGFTEAFF.

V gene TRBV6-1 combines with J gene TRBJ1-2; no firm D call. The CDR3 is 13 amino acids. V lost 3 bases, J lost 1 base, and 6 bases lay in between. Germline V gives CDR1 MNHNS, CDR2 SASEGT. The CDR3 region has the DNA TGTGCCAGCAGTGACGACGGTAACTATGGCTACACCTTC. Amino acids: CASSDDGNYGYTF.

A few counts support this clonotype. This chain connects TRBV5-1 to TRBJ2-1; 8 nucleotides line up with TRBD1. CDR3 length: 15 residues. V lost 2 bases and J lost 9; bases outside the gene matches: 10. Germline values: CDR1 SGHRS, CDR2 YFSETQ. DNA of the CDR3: TGCGCCAGCAGCTTAGGACAGGTCGGGACAGGTGAGCAGTTCTTC. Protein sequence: CASSLGQVGTGEQFF.

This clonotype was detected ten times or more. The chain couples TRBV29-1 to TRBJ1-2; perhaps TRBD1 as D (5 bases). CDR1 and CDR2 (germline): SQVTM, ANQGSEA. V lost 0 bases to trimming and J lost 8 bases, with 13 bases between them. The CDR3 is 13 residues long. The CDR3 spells CSVEDPRDPGYTF. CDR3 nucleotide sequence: TGCAGCGTTGAAGATCCCAGGGACCCCGGCTACACCTTC.

The chain's CDR3 is CASRAGGPGELFF. Here the CDR3 DNA reads TGTGCCAGCAGGGCCGGGGGTCCCGGGGAGCTGTTTTTT. V usage is TRBV2 and J usage is TRBJ2-2; D possibly corresponds to TRBD2 (6 bases). Germline assignment: CDR1 SNHLY and CDR2 FYNNEI. The CDR3 runs 13 residues. V was cut by 6 bases and J by 6 bases, with 11 bases left in between.

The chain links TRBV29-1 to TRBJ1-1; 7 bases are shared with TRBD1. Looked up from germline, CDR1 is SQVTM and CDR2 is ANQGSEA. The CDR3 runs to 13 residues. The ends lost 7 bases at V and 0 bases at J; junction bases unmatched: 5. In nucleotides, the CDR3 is TGCAGCGCCGCCGGGACAGTGAACACTGAAGCTTTCTTT. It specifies CSAAGTVNTEAFF.

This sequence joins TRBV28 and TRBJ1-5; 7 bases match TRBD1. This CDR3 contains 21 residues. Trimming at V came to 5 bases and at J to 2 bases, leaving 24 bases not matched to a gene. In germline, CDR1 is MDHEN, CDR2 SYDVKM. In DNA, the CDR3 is TGTGCCAGCAGTCACCCTTCTCCTACCGGACAGGACGCAAGTGGCAATCAGCCCCAGCATTTT. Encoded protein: CASSHPSPTGQDASGNQPQHF.

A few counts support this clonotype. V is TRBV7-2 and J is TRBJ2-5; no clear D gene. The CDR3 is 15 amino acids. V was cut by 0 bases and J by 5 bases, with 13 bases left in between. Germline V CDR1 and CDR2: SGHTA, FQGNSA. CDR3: CASSLAHGAAETQYF. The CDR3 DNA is TGTGCCAGCAGCTTAGCCCACGGTGCAGCCGAGACCCAGTACTTC.

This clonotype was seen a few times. CDR3 sequence reads: CASTSNQPQHF. CDR3 sequence (DNA): TGTGCCAGCACGAGCAATCAGCCCCAGCATTTT. This chain uses TRBV6-1 with TRBJ1-5; D unresolved. V was shortened by 7 bases and J by 1 base, with 2 bases between the two germline ends. This CDR3 contains 11 residues. CDR1 and CDR2 from the germline V gene are MNHNS and SASEGT.

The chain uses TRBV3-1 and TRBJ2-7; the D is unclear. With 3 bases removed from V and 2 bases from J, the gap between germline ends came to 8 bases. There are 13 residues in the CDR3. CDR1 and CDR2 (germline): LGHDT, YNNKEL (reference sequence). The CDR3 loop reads CASSQPDTYEQYF. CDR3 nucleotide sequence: TGTGCCAGCAGCCAGCCGGATACCTACGAGCAGTACTTC.

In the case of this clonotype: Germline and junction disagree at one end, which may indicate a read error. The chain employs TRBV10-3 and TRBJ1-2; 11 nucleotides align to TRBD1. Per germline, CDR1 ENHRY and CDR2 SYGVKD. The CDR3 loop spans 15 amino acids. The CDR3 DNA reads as TGTGCCACCCAGCCGGGACAGGGGGTGGACTATGGCAACACCTTC. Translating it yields CATQPGQGVDYGNTF.

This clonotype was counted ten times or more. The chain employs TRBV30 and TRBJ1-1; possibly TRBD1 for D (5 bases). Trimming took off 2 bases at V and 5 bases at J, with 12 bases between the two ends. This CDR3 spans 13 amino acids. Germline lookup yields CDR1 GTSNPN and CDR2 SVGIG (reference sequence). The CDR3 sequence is CAWSFRVTTEAFF. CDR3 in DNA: TGTGCCTGGAGTTTCAGGGTAACGACTGAAGCTTTCTTT. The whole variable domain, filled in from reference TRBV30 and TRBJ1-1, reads SQTIHQWPATLVQPVGSPLSLECTVEGTSNPNLYWYRQAAGRGLQLLFYSVGIGQISSEVPQNLSASRPQDRQFILSSKKLLLSDSGFYLCAWSFRVTTEAFFGQGTRLTVV.

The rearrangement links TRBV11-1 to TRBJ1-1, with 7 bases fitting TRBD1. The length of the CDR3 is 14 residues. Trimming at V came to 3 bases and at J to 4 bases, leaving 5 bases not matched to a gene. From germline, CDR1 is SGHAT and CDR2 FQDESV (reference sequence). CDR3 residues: CASSLFSGGTEAFF. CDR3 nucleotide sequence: TGTGCCAGCAGCTTGTTTTCAGGGGGCACTGAAGCTTTCTTT.

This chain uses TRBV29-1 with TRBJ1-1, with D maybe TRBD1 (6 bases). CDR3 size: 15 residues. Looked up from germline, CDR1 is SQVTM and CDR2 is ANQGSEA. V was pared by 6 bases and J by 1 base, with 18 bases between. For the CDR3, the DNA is TGCAGCGTGGCCCCCCGACAGGCCCGGAACACTGAAGCTTTCTTT. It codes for CSVAPRQARNTEAFF.

CDR3 protein: CAISESPSPNTGELFF. In DNA form, the CDR3 reads TGTGCCATCAGTGAGTCTCCTAGCCCGAACACCGGGGAGCTGTTTTTT. The chain carries TRBV10-3 and TRBJ2-2; maybe TRBD2 (5 bases). Germline V lookup: CDR1 ENHRY, CDR2 SYGVKD. This CDR3 has 16 residues. With 0 bases removed from V and 0 bases from J, the gap between germline ends came to 8 bases.

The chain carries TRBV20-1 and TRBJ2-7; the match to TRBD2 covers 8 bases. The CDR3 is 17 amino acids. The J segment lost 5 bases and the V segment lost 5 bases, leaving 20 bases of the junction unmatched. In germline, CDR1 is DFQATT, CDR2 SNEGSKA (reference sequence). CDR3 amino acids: CSAFARQLAAIGNEQYF. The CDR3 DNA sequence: TGCAGTGCTTTCGCTCGGCAACTAGCGGCGATCGGCAACGAGCAGTACTTC.